One sample yielded the 27 T cell receptor beta chains listed below, sequenced in a study of blood T cells in healthy people across ages. PCR was performed a second time for about 7 to 11 cycles using a sample-barcoded 5' primer and a J-beta primer mix. TCRdb independently ran MiXCR on the 5' RACE reads; one entry per CDR3 protein. This sample has hundreds of thousands of distinct CDR3 sequences, with roughly three fifths found just once. The sequencing input was blood. Every receptor here comes from a man between 60 and 70 years old in good health.

The chain is built from TRBV10-3 and TRBJ1-1; 9 nucleotides agree with TRBD1. Germline V gene data show CDR1 as ENHRY and CDR2 as SYGVKD. This CDR3 has 12 residues. The J segment lost 6 bases and the V segment lost 6 bases, leaving 2 bases of the junction unmatched. The CDR3 spells CAIRGTGSEAFF. CDR3 DNA sequence: TGTGCCATCAGGGGGACAGGGTCTGAAGCTTTCTTT.

V gene TRBV5-6 combines with J gene TRBJ1-2; D remains unclear. The CDR3 loop spans 15 amino acids. Germline CDR1 reads SGHDT; CDR2 reads YYEEEE. Between the trimmed V and J ends, which lost 0 bases and 7 bases, there was a span of 16 bases. CDR3 region: CASSLGRTRVRGYTF. CDR3 coding DNA: TGTGCCAGCAGCTTGGGACGGACGAGGGTGCGTGGCTACACCTTC.

The chain carries TRBV12-3 or TRBV12-4 and TRBJ2-7, with D maybe TRBD1 (6 bases). The V end lost 2 bases, the J end lost 3 bases, and 11 bases lay between the germline ends. This CDR3 region has 14 residues. The CDR3 nucleotides read TGTGCCAGCAGTTTATGGCAGGGGAGCTACGAGCAGTACTTC. It specifies CASSLWQGSYEQYF.

There are a few counts of this clonotype. The chain is built from TRBV4-1 and TRBJ2-4; D ambiguous. With the DNA end fitting TRBJ2-7 better, the J assignment may be wrong. The CDR3 covers 13 residues. The germline gives CDR1 MGHRA, CDR2 YSYEKL. CDR3 nucleotide sequence: TGCGCCAGCAGCCAAACGGACGCATACGAGCAGTACTTC. This codes for CASSQTDAYEQYF.

The chain employs TRBV12-3 or TRBV12-4 and TRBJ2-3; D unresolved. V lost 3 bases to trimming and J lost 1 base, with 8 bases between them. The CDR3 spans 14 residues. CDR3 in DNA: TGTGCCAGCAGTTTGGGCCCACGCACAGATACGCAGTATTTT. Amino acid sequence: CASSLGPRTDTQYF.

This chain uses TRBV21-1 with TRBJ2-3; the table's D call of TRBD1 was not tested on the DNA. TRBV21-1 represents a pseudogene. CDR3 size: 15 residues. The CDR3 sequence is CASTLRTGVTDTQYF. The CDR3 DNA reads TGTGCCAGCACCCTCCGGACAGGGGTCACAGATACGCAGTATTTT.

The genes are TRBV28 and TRBJ1-6; D might be TRBD1 (6 bases). Per the germline V gene, CDR1 is MDHEN and CDR2 is SYDVKM. With 10 bases removed from V and 6 bases from J, the gap between germline ends came to 16 bases. CDR3 length: 14 amino acids. CDR3 sequence reads: CANRGGNSNSPLHF. The CDR3 nucleotides are TGTGCCAATAGGGGGGGGAATAGTAATTCACCCCTCCACTTT.

The CDR3 spells CASSDRDRGLGYGYTF. The CDR3 coding sequence is TGTGCCAGCAGCGACCGGGACAGGGGATTGGGCTATGGCTACACCTTC. The V and J genes are TRBV9 and TRBJ1-2, with 10 bases lining up with TRBD1. V gave up 3 bases and J gave up 4 bases; unmatched junction bases: 9. The germline CDR1 and CDR2 sequences are SGDLS and YYNGEE. There are 16 residues in the CDR3. Looking up the rest from reference TRBV9 and TRBJ1-2 gives the full variable domain: DSGVTQTPKHLITATGQRVTLRCSPRSGDLSVYWYQQSLDQGLQFLIQYYNGEERAKGNILERFSAQQFPDLHSELNLSSLELGDSALYFCASSDRDRGLGYGYTFGSGTRLTVV.

This clonotype turned up a few times. The chain couples TRBV29-1 to TRBJ2-1, with 8 bases identical to TRBD2. The CDR3 is made up of 14 amino acids. The V and J ends lost 3 bases and 8 bases, in that order; junction bases with no gene match: 9. Germline values: CDR1 SQVTM, CDR2 ANQGSEA. CDR3 in DNA: TGCAGCGTTGAGGTCGGGGGGGTCGGGGATGAGCAGTTCTTC. It is translated as CSVEVGGVGDEQFF.

The genes are TRBV12-3 or TRBV12-4 and TRBJ2-7; 8 bases map to TRBD1. This CDR3 is built from 14 residues. V lost 6 bases and J lost 4; bases outside the gene matches: 8. The DNA of the CDR3 is TGTGCCAGCAGCACGGCAGGGGGCGAATACGAGCAGTACTTC. This gives the protein CASSTAGGEYEQYF.

CDR3 amino acids: CASSFGLGFGYTF. CDR3 nucleotide sequence: TGTGCCAGCAGTTTTGGGTTAGGTTTCGGCTACACCTTC. The V gene is TRBV12-3 or TRBV12-4, the J gene TRBJ1-2; D gene unclear. The CDR3 contains 13 residues. Deletions cut 3 bases from V and 8 bases from J, with 13 bases between.

V usage is TRBV12-3 or TRBV12-4 and J usage is TRBJ2-4, with D possibly being TRBD1 (5 bases). The J call may be incorrect, as the DNA end agrees better with TRBJ2-7. This CDR3 is built from 16 residues. The DNA of the CDR3 is TGTGCCAGCAGTTTAGGGCAGGGAACGGTGACCTACGAGCAGTACTTC. This sequence encodes CASSLGQGTVTYEQYF.

The chain carries TRBV6-5 and TRBJ2-1; D is perhaps TRBD2 (5 bases). CDR3 length: 15 residues. Trimming removed 6 bases from V and 1 base from J, with 13 bases in between. CDR1 and CDR2 from the germline V gene are MNHEY and SVGAGI. CDR3 region: CASSPGGLSYNEQFF. Here the CDR3 DNA reads TGTGCCAGCAGCCCCGGCGGGCTATCCTACAATGAGCAGTTCTTC.

The sample holds many counts of this clonotype. A much more abundant neighbour one base away suggests this may be a read error. The V and J genes are TRBV6-5 and TRBJ2-5, with D maybe TRBD2 (7 bases). This CDR3 has 17 residues. The V and J ends lost 2 bases and 1 base respectively, with 17 bases between them. Germline CDR1 and CDR2: MNHEY and SVGAGI. CDR3 nucleotide sequence: TGTGCCAGCAGTTACACCTATGTCGGGGGGCCCCAAGAGACCCAGTACTTC. Translating gives CASSYTYVGGPQETQYF.

This clonotype was seen more than once but under ten times. The rearrangement uses TRBV5-1 and TRBJ2-5; D possibly corresponds to TRBD2 (5 bases). This CDR3 is built from 14 residues. Germline lookup yields CDR1 SGHRS and CDR2 YFSETQ. V lost 4 bases and J lost 2, with 12 bases in between. CDR3 nucleotide sequence: TGCGCCAGCAGCCGGCTTTCGGGGCAAGAGACCCAGTACTTC. Translating gives CASSRLSGQETQYF.

This clonotype was detected only a few times. This chain joins TRBV12-3 or TRBV12-4 and TRBJ2-3; D unclear. The CDR3 covers 14 residues. V was clipped by 3 bases and J by 2 bases, with 9 bases between them. The CDR3 loop reads CASSFVAVTDTQYF. CDR3 bases: TGTGCCAGCAGTTTTGTAGCAGTCACAGATACGCAGTATTTT.

The rearrangement uses TRBV3-1 and TRBJ2-4, with D hard to call. With the DNA end fitting TRBJ2-5 better, the J assignment may be wrong. The CDR3 has 13 amino acids. Germline V gives CDR1 LGHDT, CDR2 YNNKEL (reference sequence). The CDR3 coding sequence is TGTGCCAGCAGCCAAGCCCTGAAACAGACCCAGTACTTC. This sequence encodes CASSQALKQTQYF.

This clonotype appeared a few times. The chain is built from TRBV20-1 and TRBJ2-5; D is uncertain. The V gene's germline CDR1 is DFQATT and CDR2 SNEGSKA (reference sequence). The CDR3 sequence is 11 residues long. V lost 4 bases and J lost 3, with 6 bases in between. CDR3 residues: CSATDEETQYF. CDR3 DNA sequence: TGCAGTGCTACGGACGAAGAGACCCAGTACTTC.

The chain carries TRBV15 and TRBJ1-2, with D uncertain. Trimming pared 0 bases from V and 0 bases from J, leaving 11 bases between. The CDR3 consists of 16 residues. Per germline, CDR1 LNHNV and CDR2 YYDKDF (reference sequence). The DNA for the CDR3 is TGTGCCACCAGCAGAGATAGGGCGGTTGCTAACTATGGCTACACCTTC. Translated: CATSRDRAVANYGYTF.

This clonotype was seen only once. V gene TRBV6-2 or TRBV6-3 combines with J gene TRBJ2-1; TRBD2 matches at 8 bases. There are 16 residues in the CDR3. The V segment lost 8 bases and the J segment 2 bases; nucleotides outside the gene matches: 11. The germline CDR1 and CDR2 sequences are MNHEY and SVGEGT. This CDR3 is CASGEGLGGTYNEQFF. DNA of the CDR3: TGTGCCAGCGGGGAGGGACTAGGAGGAACCTACAATGAGCAGTTCTTC.

The CDR3 spells CASSVGPGEDTQYF. In DNA, the CDR3 is TGTGCCAGCAGCGTAGGCCCCGGCGAAGATACGCAGTATTTT. The chain joins TRBV9 to TRBJ2-3, with no clear D. CDR3 length equals 14 residues. V was pared by 0 bases and J by 5 bases, with 10 bases between. Germline assignment: CDR1 SGDLS and CDR2 YYNGEE.

This chain links TRBV7-9 with TRBJ2-7; TRBD2 agrees at 7 bases. The J call may be faulty, since TRBJ2-5 better matches the DNA end. Germline V gene lookup returns CDR1 SEHNR and CDR2 FQNEAQ (reference sequence). This CDR3 has 16 residues. This CDR3 reads CASSSPASGVGETQYF. The CDR3 DNA reads TGTGCCAGCAGCTCCCCCGCTAGCGGAGTCGGGGAGACCCAGTACTTC.

This CDR3 is CASSQDPGAETQYF. In DNA form, the CDR3 reads TGTGCCAGCAGCCAAGATCCGGGGGCGGAGACCCAGTACTTC. The rearrangement joins TRBV4-2 to TRBJ2-5; tentatively, D is TRBD1 or TRBD2 (6 bases each). This CDR3 region has 14 residues. Deletions cut 0 bases from V and 5 bases from J, with 10 bases between. Germline loops: CDR1 LGHNA, CDR2 YNFKEQ.

The chain combines TRBV27 with TRBJ1-4; D might be TRBD1 (6 bases). The V gene's germline CDR1 is MNHEY and CDR2 SMNVEV (reference sequence). V was cut by 1 base and J by 7 bases, with 10 bases left in between. This CDR3 contains 14 residues. CDR3 sequence: CASSLWGAGEKLFF. In DNA, the CDR3 is TGTGCCAGCAGTTTATGGGGGGCGGGTGAAAAACTGTTTTTT.

This clonotype was counted at least ten times. The chain is built from TRBV3-1 and TRBJ1-2, with 7 nucleotides matching TRBD1. Germline CDR1 and CDR2: LGHDT and YNNKEL (reference sequence). The V and J ends lost 4 bases and 4 bases, in that order; junction bases with no gene match: 9. The CDR3 extends over 15 amino acids. The CDR3 sequence is CASSRGQANPYGYTF. CDR3 DNA: TGTGCCAGCAGCCGCGGACAGGCAAACCCCTATGGCTACACCTTC. Drawing the rest from reference TRBV3-1 and TRBJ1-2, the complete variable domain is DTAVSQTPKYLVTQMGNDKSIKCEQNLGHDTMYWYKQDSKKFLKIMFSYNNKELIINETVPNRFSPKSPDKAHLNLHINSLELGDSAVYFCASSRGQANPYGYTFGSGTRLTVV.

This clonotype was detected only once. The CDR3: CASSLVGQGAGYGYTF. CDR3 nucleotides: TGTGCCAGCAGCTTAGTCGGGCAGGGGGCGGGCTATGGCTACACCTTC. V gene TRBV7-2 combines with J gene TRBJ1-2, with 8 bases fitting TRBD1. Germline V CDR1 and CDR2: SGHTA, FQGNSA. Trimming removed 1 base from V and 4 bases from J; junction bases left unmatched: 8. The CDR3 runs 16 residues.

This sequence joins TRBV6-5 and TRBJ2-2, with D possibly being TRBD1 (6 bases). This CDR3 comprises 15 residues. Between the trimmed V and J ends, which lost 3 bases and 2 bases, there was a span of 10 bases. From germline, CDR1 is MNHEY and CDR2 SVGAGI. CDR3 DNA sequence: TGTGCCAGCAGTTATCGGGACACCAACACCGGGGAGCTGTTTTTT. Its translation: CASSYRDTNTGELFF.